This note documents a single TCR beta chain sequence. What it recognizes is unknown. One junction end disagrees with the germline gene, perhaps due to a read error. The study sampled nominally healthy donors, though unrecorded immune exposures were likely. The CDR3 is 13 residues long. Looked up from germline, CDR1 is MNHEY and CDR2 is SVGAGI. The PCR employed 60 Vbeta primers together with 13 Jbeta primers. Sequencing used immunoSEQ multiplex PCR; TCRdb keeps in-frame clones, though not all of them. The sample contains 120,000 to 150,000 clones, 73% of which appear only once. The data were obtained in a study of cytomegalovirus exposure and HLA in healthy donors. General observations from the study: When the data were analyzed later, several of the most significant clusters appeared to be linked to common viral pathogens. Accurate HLA-A and HLA-B prediction from TCR beta sequences was reported for most subjects. Later analysis reportedly placed an Asian-associated ancestry cluster below the roughly 700-donor mean in N-insertions.

The sequencing input was PBMCs. The receptor's source is a woman between 40 and 50 years old in good health and CMV-seronegative. The chain links TRBV6-5 to TRBJ2-7; 9 bases match TRBD1. CDR3 in DNA: TGTGCCAGCAGCTCGACAGGGGGGTCCGAGCAGTGCTTC. Translating gives CASSSTGGSEQCF.